The 21 T cell receptor beta chains reported below all come from one sample, sequenced in a study of T cells after yellow fever vaccination. TCRdb reprocessed the 5' RACE reads with MiXCR, giving one entry per CDR3 protein. This table holds 620,000 or so distinct CDR3 sequences, roughly 12% found once. Sample: PBMCs, taken on the day of the yellow fever booster vaccination. These TCRs come from a man aged 30-40 years who received the YFV17D yellow fever vaccine.

The rearrangement links TRBV7-2 to TRBJ2-1; 8 nucleotides agree with TRBD1. This CDR3 is 13 amino acids long. Germline V gene lookup returns CDR1 SGHTA and CDR2 FQGNSA. With V trimmed by 4 bases and J by 8 bases, 4 bases remained unmatched. The CDR3 spells CASSYGQGDEQFF. The CDR3 DNA reads TGTGCCAGCAGCTACGGACAGGGCGATGAGCAGTTCTTC.

This clonotype has only a few counts. The V and J genes are TRBV7-2 and TRBJ2-3; no firm D call. Trimming removed 5 bases at V and 0 bases at J, with 6 bases between. The germline CDR1 and CDR2 sequences are SGHTA and FQGNSA. The CDR3 runs 13 residues. CDR3: CASSVFSTDTQYF. In DNA form, the CDR3 reads TGTGCCAGCAGCGTTTTCAGCACAGATACGCAGTATTTT.

This clonotype has a handful of counts. CDR3 in DNA: TGTGCCAGCACCCATGGCTTTGCGCAGCCCCAGCATTTT. Protein: CASTHGFAQPQHF. The chain employs TRBV6-2 or TRBV6-3 and TRBJ1-5, with D unclear. V lost 7 bases, J lost 7 bases, and 14 bases lay in between. The CDR3 totals 13 residues. Germline V gene lookup returns CDR1 MNHEY and CDR2 SVGEGT.

The chain links TRBV3-1 to TRBJ2-5, with 9 bases fitting TRBD2. This CDR3 has 15 amino acids. With V trimmed by 3 bases and J by 1 base, 3 bases remained unmatched. Germline CDR1 reads LGHDT; CDR2 reads YNNKEL (reference sequence). The CDR3 DNA is TGTGCCAGCAGCCAGGTAGCGGGAGCCCAAGAGACCCAGTACTTC. Protein product: CASSQVAGAQETQYF.

This clonotype came up a few times. This chain uses TRBV27 with TRBJ2-1, with 14 nucleotides matching TRBD2. The ends lost 7 bases at V and 2 bases at J; junction bases unmatched: 10. Germline CDR1 reads MNHEY; CDR2 reads SMNVEV (reference sequence). CDR3 length equals 18 residues. The CDR3: CASNRRLAGGGTYNEQFF. The CDR3 nucleotides are TGTGCCAGCAACCGAAGACTAGCGGGAGGGGGAACCTACAATGAGCAGTTCTTC.

This clonotype appeared a few times. The chain links TRBV7-8 to TRBJ2-5, with TRBD1 matching over 8 bases. The CDR3 is made up of 15 amino acids. V was pared by 6 bases and J by 3 bases, with 9 bases of the junction left unmatched. The germline CDR1 and CDR2 sequences are SGHVS and FQNEAQ. DNA for the CDR3: TGTGCCAGCAGTTCGGACAGGGAGAGGAAAGAGACCCAGTACTTC. Its translation: CASSSDRERKETQYF.

The rearrangement joins TRBV13 to TRBJ2-1, with 13 positions matching TRBD2. V gave up 2 bases and J gave up 7 bases; unmatched junction bases: 17. Germline-derived CDR1 and CDR2 are PRHDT and FYEKMQ (reference sequence). This CDR3 has 20 amino acids. CDR3 sequence reads: CASSLSRTGLAGVRWNEQFF. In nucleotides, the CDR3 is TGTGCCAGCAGCTTATCGAGAACAGGACTAGCGGGAGTTCGTTGGAATGAGCAGTTCTTC.

The chain links TRBV7-2 to TRBJ2-3; 9 bases align to TRBD2. V lost 5 bases and J lost 2; bases outside the gene matches: 5. This CDR3 has 15 amino acids. Germline V CDR1 and CDR2: SGHTA, FQGNSA. The CDR3 DNA reads as TGTGCCAGCAGCCCCGGGACTAGCTACACAGATACGCAGTATTTT. The encoded protein is CASSPGTSYTDTQYF.

The chain couples TRBV7-8 to TRBJ2-3; D gene ambiguous. V lost 1 base, J lost 6 bases, and 8 bases lay in between. CDR1 is SGHVS and CDR2 is FQNEAQ in the germline V gene. The CDR3 consists of 13 residues. The CDR3 protein is CASSLEPKDTQYF. The CDR3 nucleotides read TGTGCCAGCAGCTTAGAGCCCAAGGATACGCAGTATTTT.

The chain links TRBV3-1 to TRBJ2-1; D is undetermined. In germline, CDR1 is LGHDT, CDR2 YNNKEL (reference sequence). V was trimmed by 4 bases and J by 7 bases, leaving 11 bases between them. This CDR3 spans 13 amino acids. CDR3 amino acids: CASSPTTDNEQFF. CDR3 DNA sequence: TGTGCCAGCAGCCCGACCACTGATAATGAGCAGTTCTTC.

This clonotype was observed a few times. The chain employs TRBV12-3 or TRBV12-4 and TRBJ2-1; a possible D gene is TRBD2 (5 bases). The CDR3 loop spans 16 amino acids. Trimming removed 1 base at V and 9 bases at J, with 19 bases between. This CDR3 is CASSLGGSKFPVEQFF. The CDR3 bases are TGTGCCAGCAGTTTAGGAGGGAGTAAATTCCCTGTTGAGCAGTTCTTC.

This clonotype was counted a few times. This chain uses TRBV9 with TRBJ2-7; 10 bases are shared with TRBD2. CDR1 and CDR2 from the germline V gene are SGDLS and YYNGEE. V was clipped by 0 bases and J by 6 bases; unmatched bases: 6. The CDR3 sequence is 15 residues long. Written as DNA, the CDR3 is TGTGCCAGCAGCGTAGGTCTAGCGGGAGTATTCGAGCAGTACTTC. This sequence encodes CASSVGLAGVFEQYF. Supplemented by reference TRBV9 and TRBJ2-7, the full variable domain reads DSGVTQTPKHLITATGQRVTLRCSPRSGDLSVYWYQQSLDQGLQFLIQYYNGEERAKGNILERFSAQQFPDLHSELNLSSLELGDSALYFCASSVGLAGVFEQYFGPGTRLTVT.

This clonotype occurred many times. The chain has TRBV27 and TRBJ2-7; D is tentatively TRBD1 or TRBD2 (6 bases each). Germline CDR1 reads MNHEY; CDR2 reads SMNVEV (reference sequence). This CDR3 is built from 14 residues. The V gene lost 6 bases and the J gene lost 7 bases, with 19 bases spanning the gap. CDR3 in amino acids: CASRLVGTQGEQYF. The CDR3 nucleotides read TGTGCCAGCAGGCTGGTGGGGACTCAGGGGGAGCAGTACTTC.

In its sample, this clonotype was seen a few times. This chain connects TRBV20-1 to TRBJ2-6; a weak D match, TRBD2 (5 bases). V was shortened by 5 bases and J by 0 bases, with 8 bases between the two germline ends. The CDR3 spans 14 residues. In germline, CDR1 is DFQATT, CDR2 SNEGSKA (reference sequence). This CDR3 is CSAVSGSGANVLTF. CDR3 in DNA: TGCAGTGCTGTAAGCGGCTCTGGGGCCAACGTCCTGACTTTC.

The sample holds a few counts of this clonotype. V gene TRBV20-1 combines with J gene TRBJ1-6; no firm D call. CDR1 is DFQATT and CDR2 is SNEGSKA in the germline V gene (reference sequence). Trimming removed 6 bases from V and 4 bases from J, with 10 bases in between. This CDR3 is built from 13 residues. As DNA, the CDR3 is TGCAGTGCCGAGGCAACTTATAATTCACCCCTCCACTTT. This codes for CSAEATYNSPLHF.

The chain links TRBV7-2 to TRBJ2-2; 7 nucleotides agree with TRBD1. From germline, CDR1 is SGHTA and CDR2 FQGNSA. CDR3 length equals 15 residues. Trimming removed 5 bases from V and 0 bases from J; junction bases left unmatched: 3. The CDR3 spells CASSRGQANTGELFF. The CDR3, as DNA: TGTGCCAGCAGCCGCGGACAGGCGAACACCGGGGAGCTGTTTTTT.

The chain links TRBV18 to TRBJ1-1; no firm D call. The CDR3 has 15 amino acids. The V end was cut by 3 bases, the J end by 2 bases, with 13 bases between. Looked up from germline, CDR1 is KGHSH and CDR2 is LQKENI. The CDR3 nucleotides are TGTGCCAGCTCACCCTTTGTTATAGGAAACACTGAAGCTTTCTTT. Protein product: CASSPFVIGNTEAFF.

The chain carries TRBV28 and TRBJ1-3; D gene unclear. Germline V lookup: CDR1 MDHEN, CDR2 SYDVKM. This CDR3 has 14 amino acids. Trimming removed 3 bases at V and 1 base at J, with 7 bases between. The CDR3 bases are TGTGCCAGCAGTTTCGAGGGATCTGGAAACACCATATATTTT. This translates into CASSFEGSGNTIYF.

This clonotype was observed a handful of times. The chain employs TRBV29-1 and TRBJ1-4; the match to TRBD1 covers 9 bases. This CDR3 has 14 amino acids. The germline V gene encodes CDR1 SQVTM and CDR2 ANQGSEA. V trimming: 5 bases; J trimming: 7 bases; junction bases outside the gene matches: 8. The CDR3 loop reads CSVTRQGGSEKLFF. CDR3 DNA sequence: TGCAGCGTTACACGACAGGGGGGAAGTGAAAAACTGTTTTTT.

V is TRBV18 and J is TRBJ2-1; 9 bases match TRBD2. Trimming cost V 3 bases and J 7 bases; bases outside gene matches: 10. CDR1 and CDR2 from the germline V gene are KGHSH and LQKENI. This CDR3 contains 16 residues. The CDR3 is CASSPRLLAGSNEQFF. In nucleotides, the CDR3 is TGTGCCAGCTCACCCCGCTTGCTAGCGGGAAGTAATGAGCAGTTCTTC.

The J gene is TRBJ2-3, the V gene TRBV7-6; no definite D call. This CDR3 contains 14 residues. The germline V and J ends were trimmed by 5 bases and 1 base, with 10 bases remaining between them. The germline CDR1 and CDR2 sequences are SGHVS and FNYEAQ. CDR3 sequence: CASSPWERTDTQYF. The DNA for the CDR3 is TGTGCCAGCAGCCCTTGGGAACGCACAGATACGCAGTATTTT.